This T cell receptor beta chain is drawn from a study of Graves' ophthalmopathy and Graves' hyperthyroidism. Study overall: Peripheral blood sampling preceded any treatment and occurred at initial diagnosis. Findings and caveats of the study: A model of 13 signatures distinguished ophthalmopathy from stable hyperthyroidism at under 90% sensitivity and roughly 81% specificity. Blood also contained most of the expanded thyroid clonotypes above 0.001 frequency.

V lost 4 bases to trimming and J lost 5 bases, with 13 bases between them. The CDR3 runs 13 residues. Germline V gene lookup returns CDR1 SGHRS and CDR2 YFSETQ. RNA served as the template for amplifying TCR beta CDR3 regions. The first-round RT-PCR employed HTBI primers together with the Qiagen OneStep RT-PCR kit. A multiplex PCR was then performed as the second round. TCRdb reprocessed the multiplex PCR reads with MiXCR, giving one entry per CDR3 protein. The top ten clones hold over 2.5% of a sample with 650,000 to 800,000 distinct CDR3 sequences, roughly 41% of them seen once. This clonotype was recorded a few times. Its cognate antigen is unknown. PBMCs had their origin in fresh peripheral blood (approximately 10 ml).

V is TRBV5-1 and J is TRBJ2-7; no clear D gene. The source material was peripheral blood. The TCR originated in an adult man with Graves' ophthalmopathy. The CDR3 is CASSLPGYDEQYF. The CDR3 DNA follows: TGCGCCAGCAGCCTGCCGGGTTACGACGAGCAGTACTTC. Drawing the rest from reference TRBV5-1 and TRBJ2-7, the complete variable domain is KAGVTQTPRYLIKTRGQQVTLSCSPISGHRSVSWYQQTPGQGLQFLFEYFSETQRNKGNFPGRFSGRQFSNSRSEMNVSTLELGDSALYLCASSLPGYDEQYFGPGTRLTVT.